This TCR beta chain was captured in a study of cytomegalovirus exposure and HLA in healthy donors (TCRdb year 2017). Some background on the complete study: In an earlier analysis of about 560 of the donors, around 300 Gb of sequence data and 117 million unique TCR beta sequences from approximately 180 million T cells were reported. About 330 gigabases of sequencing data and around 85 million unique TCR sequences made up an early release that covered roughly 670 HLA-typed donors. Of the roughly 400 genotyped donors, approximately 83% fell in the genetic ancestry cluster associated with self-reported Caucasian donors. The study aimed to test whether cataloging public T cell receptors could reveal signatures of past pathogen exposure. The study profiled the T cell repertoires of 500 to 800 subjects by immunosequencing and related them to cytomegalovirus serostatus. A separate validation cohort of more than 100 different subjects was used in addition to the roughly 640-subject first cohort. To predict cytomegalovirus infection status, the study combined high-throughput TCR immunosequencing, statistical association of individual TCRs with disease status, and machine learning. A later analysis re-analyzed previously published TCR beta repertoires from about 600 donors and added high-resolution HLA genotyping to study TCR occurrence patterns. The later analysis used no new phenotypic data to find candidate immune exposures, relying instead on TCR beta sequences and their occurrence across donors. An earlier analysis of several hundred of the donors applied high-throughput TCR beta sequencing to assess whether each TCR beta V gene segment acted as functional or pseudogenic. Donor age, sex, ethnicity and CMV serostatus were collected together with the repertoire data. Genome-wide SNP genotypes for about 60% of the roughly 700 donors were used in a later genetic analysis, which treated that subset as a discovery cohort. Every discovery cohort repertoire had been produced on one sequencing platform. HLA typing included class I and class II loci at four-digit resolution. Typing coverage differed by locus: A, B, C, DRB1 and DQB1 were typed in about 620-630 donors, DQA1 in 500 to 550, DPA1 in 606, and DPB1 in 472. Four to six DR-DQ haplotypes were handled as single units for association and clustering because linkage in the cohort was strong. Across about 370 genotyped donors of the cohort, an average of 235,054 unique TCR beta nucleotide sequences per donor were sequenced, and roughly 20% of those sequences were non-productive. What the work shows at the level of the full study, not this receptor alone: Because counts were too low, under 20 rarely observed V segments, including chromosome 9 orphons, were left out of the earlier analysis of over 550 of the donors. Because HLA typing was missing for some donors at each locus, association tests included only the typed subset. The cohort was sequenced for TCR beta chains only, and without alpha or paired-chain data the features that could be detected were limited. While some public TCRs were present in many individuals, most TCR sequences turned up only very rarely across donors. Sequencing depth was assumed to be roughly uniform across donors in the presence/absence analyses, though that assumption may not hold. An earlier analysis of around 540 of the donors showed that most TCR beta V segments appeared in productive rearrangements either about 87% or about 30% of the time, which broadly matched IMGT annotations. In a later genetic analysis, a missense DCLRE1C variant was associated with V-gene and J-gene trimming of TCR beta chains, and the association was replicated in an independent cohort. In a later analysis, several top co-occurrence clusters were reported to appear linked to parvovirus B19, influenza, CMV and Epstein-Barr virus. Cytomegalovirus status was reported to be diagnosed by the classifier with high specificity and sensitivity in both the original and validation cohorts. The only immune exposure information available for the cohort was CMV serostatus. A later genetic analysis reported fewer N-insertions in productive TCRs among donors in an Asian-associated ancestry cluster than the 666-donor mean. A later analysis found that HLA-associated TCR beta chains were more clonally expanded and had lower generation probabilities than equally common non-associated chains. Three of the identified cytomegalovirus-associated TCR beta chains were confirmed in vitro to be specific for cytomegalovirus antigens. Most CMV-associated TCR beta chains appeared to be HLA-restricted in a later analysis, and the HLA associations seemed to be driven largely by CMV exposure. A further reported finding was that TCR beta sequences accurately predicted the HLA-A and HLA-B alleles for most subjects in the first cohort. A cluster of highly shared sequence variants was judged likely to be a technical artifact of the sequencing pipeline. Some IMGT-functional V segments, including TRBV6-2 and TRBV6-3, could not be told apart with the 87-base-pair reads, so those segments were excluded. The authors suggested that the approach could potentially be generalized to other disease states and immunological phenotypes. According to a later analysis, TCR association rates differed among HLA loci, with DRB1 alleles showing the most associated TCRs and HLA-C alleles showing the fewest. Specific HLA alleles were associated with 18,000 or so TCR beta sequences at a false discovery rate of 0.05 in a later analysis. Linkage disequilibrium might explain the correlated functional status among segregating V segments, but an unknown experimental factor could not be ruled out. The study listed over 150 TCR beta chains as associated with cytomegalovirus. When HLA alleles, especially DR and DQ, strongly co-occurred, attributing TCR associations to individual alleles was difficult.

With regard to this clone: Which antigen it targets is not known. Base qualities were left out, and no much larger clone turns up one base away.

Library preparation was by the immunoSEQ multiplex PCR assay. The multiplex PCR relied on a mix of 60 forward primers for TCR Vbeta segments and 13 reverse primers for TCR Jbeta segments. Amplification of the CDR3 region of rearranged TCR beta genes was performed with a multiplex PCR assay on genomic DNA. The amplified TCR beta libraries were sequenced on the Illumina HiSeq System as 87-base-pair reads. From the authors' description of their analysis: A later analysis tallied 70 million to 100 million unique TCR beta chains across the 550 to 850 repertoires, and 10 million to 11 million of those chains were shared by two or more donors. Raw reads were error-corrected and collapsed into unique sequences with a nearest-neighbor algorithm that merged closely related sequences to remove PCR and sequencing errors. CDR3 sequences were aligned to IMGT reference sequences to assign V, D and J gene segments. For a sequence to be retained, a match of at least six nucleotides to both a V gene segment and a J gene segment was required. Rearrangements were called productive when the CDR3 lacked stop codons and stayed in frame with V and J; all others were non-productive. CDR3 was defined by IMGT convention, running from the second conserved V-encoded cysteine to the conserved J-encoded phenylalanine. The earlier analysis of about 560 of the donors excluded any sequence lacking an unambiguous match to a single V gene segment. In an earlier analysis of a few hundred of the donors, V segments were called functional above 56.7% productive rearrangements and were called segregating when the between-donor standard deviation exceeded 5%. A statistical classification framework was developed to diagnose cytomegalovirus status using the catalog of TCR beta chain sequences. In a later analysis, V and J genes were assigned by comparing TCR nucleotide sequences against IMGT/GENE-DB human TR gene sequences. The TCRdist pipeline was used in a later analysis to assign CDR3 sequences and most-parsimonious VDJ recombination scenarios. In a later analysis, each TCR beta chain was defined by its CDR3 amino acid sequence together with its V-gene family, and reads without a unique V-gene family were excluded. A later analysis removed 450 to 600 highly shared, low-generation-probability nucleotide sequences to deal with suspected cross-contamination and a sequencing artifact. In a later analysis, a clonal expansion index was calculated for each public chain from normalized within-repertoire ranks of inferred template counts. In a later analysis, generation probabilities were computed using a VDJ recombination model fitted to out-of-frame rearrangements, and the results were checked against IGoR. Hypergeometric tests were used in a later analysis to score TCR-TCR, TCR-HLA and TCR-CMV co-occurrence, with a repertoire-size bias correction applied to the TCR pairs. False discovery rates were estimated in a later analysis by permuting HLA or CMV assignments 20 times. A later analysis grouped co-occurring TCRs with DBSCAN, adding TCRdist sequence similarity when clustering within HLA-allele-positive subsets. Co-occurrence clustering excluded repertoires with fewer than 30,000 or more than 120,000 public chains, plus five with anomalous nucleotide sharing. TCRdb's version of the immuneACCESS table is confined to in-frame rearrangements and falls short of the full clone set. An unresolved V gene accounts for under half of the shortfall where checked; the remainder is of unknown origin. The D gene and trimming were derived from the DNA, and the V and J assignments and clone size from that table. Present in this sample are roughly 130,000 clones, about 63% of which were seen just once. Around 1.6% of the sample goes to the ten largest clones.

The cohort comprised approximately 700 healthy bone marrow donors. At the time of sampling, all cohort members were nominally healthy, though unrecorded immune exposures were likely present. The donor was CMV seropositive and belonged to the group of 270 or so seropositive cohort members. Each donor provided a peripheral blood sample, and peripheral blood mononuclear cells were used for TCR beta sequencing. Genomic DNA was extracted from the blood cell samples with the Qiagen DNeasy Blood Extraction Kit. V trim: 4 bases; J trim: 7 bases; unmatched bases: 8. The germline V gene (reference sequence) supplies CDR1 SGHNT and CDR2 YYREEE. The CDR3, from cysteine to phenylalanine, totals 15 residues. This entry keeps only the CDR3 DNA: 45 bases, framed from base 1.

Sequencing was performed on PBMCs. The sequence derives from a man in his thirties or forties in good health and CMV-seropositive. The rearranged segments are TRBV5-4 and TRBJ2-1; 10 central nucleotides agree with TRBD1. The CDR3 reads as follows: CASSNDRGRYNEQFF. The nucleotide sequence reads as follows: TGTGCCAGCAGCAATGACAGGGGGCGTTATAATGAGCAGTTCTTC. Beyond the CDR3, the reference TRBV5-4 and TRBJ2-1 genes provide the residues; the full variable domain reads: ETGVTQSPTHLIKTRGQQVTLRCSSQSGHNTVSWYQQALGQGPQFIFQYYREEENGRGNFPPRFSGLQFPNYSSELNVNALELDDSALYLCASSNDRGRYNEQFFGPGTRLTVL.